The present TCR beta chain was sequenced within a study of identical twins. A universal primer site was added by template switching, and unique molecular identifiers were carried by the cDNA. TCRdb re-analysed the 5' RACE reads in MiXCR, keeping a single row per CDR3 protein. The sample holds a few hundred thousand distinct CDR3 sequences; about 10% are singletons and the top ten take over 7%. The sample holds many counts of this clonotype. As yet, its antigen is unknown. Study-level results: Donors were not followed over many years; analysis was cross-sectional. Because invariant MAIT and iNKT cells could be present, zero-insertion analyses could be partly confounded.

The CDR3 covers 17 residues. The sequence derives from a woman between 45 and 65 years old in good health. What was sequenced was naive T cells sorted from blood. The chain links TRBV21-1 to TRBJ2-2; TRBD2, the table's D call, was not compared with the DNA. TRBV21-1 is an annotated pseudogene. The CDR3 here is CASSNLGLAEVPGELFF. CDR3 sequence (DNA): TGTGCCAGCAGCAACCTCGGACTAGCGGAAGTGCCCGGGGAGCTGTTTTTT.